This entry concerns a single T cell receptor (beta chain). Some clones are missing from TCRdb's copy, which holds only in-frame ones; the method was immunoSEQ multiplex PCR. The sample contains around 83,000 clones, more than 85% of which appear only once. This sample was taken from a study of technical replicates of blood from four donors. V lost 2 bases and J lost 6, with 13 bases in between. Per germline, CDR1 MNHEY and CDR2 SVGAGI. This CDR3 is 15 amino acids long. Material: T cells isolated from PBMCs. This clonotype was obtained from a human donor in good health. Some clones in this sample may be carry-over from other donors' samples. The rearrangement joins TRBV6-5 to TRBJ1-4, with D perhaps TRBD1 (5 bases). The CDR3 here is CASSYQTGSDEKLFF. CDR3 DNA: TGTGCCAGCAGTTACCAAACAGGTTCCGATGAAAAACTGTTTTTT.